This T cell receptor (beta chain) was sequenced for a study of naive CD8 T cells in extremely preterm neonates. Here immunoSEQ multiplex PCR was the method, and the copy in TCRdb shows in-frame clones only, minus some. The sample includes around 5,900 clones, 95% to 98% of them seen just once. Sequencing was done on a sample of naive CD8+ T cells from blood. The receptor was derived from a human donor in good health.

The CDR3 DNA is TGTGCCAGCAGCCTCACTGAAGAAAAACTGTTTTTT. This sequence encodes CASSLTEEKLFF. The chain employs TRBV7-9 and TRBJ1-4; D remains ambiguous. CDR1 is SEHNR, CDR2 FQNEAQ, per germline (reference sequence). The CDR3 totals 12 residues. Trimming removed 5 bases from V and 8 bases from J, with 9 bases in between.